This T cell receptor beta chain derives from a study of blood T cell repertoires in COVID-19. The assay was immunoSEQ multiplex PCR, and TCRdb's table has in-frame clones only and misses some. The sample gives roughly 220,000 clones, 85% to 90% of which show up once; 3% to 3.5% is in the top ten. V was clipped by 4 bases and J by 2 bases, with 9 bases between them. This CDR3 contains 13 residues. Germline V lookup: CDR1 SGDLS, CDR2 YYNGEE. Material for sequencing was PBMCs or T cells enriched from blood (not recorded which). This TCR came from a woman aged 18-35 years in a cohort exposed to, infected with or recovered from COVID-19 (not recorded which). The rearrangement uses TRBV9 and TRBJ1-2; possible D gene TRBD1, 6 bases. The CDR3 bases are TGTGCCAGCAGCTCCGGGACAAACTATGGCTACACCTTC. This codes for CASSSGTNYGYTF.